One sample yielded the 19 T cell receptor beta chains listed below, sequenced in a study of identical twins. TCRdb re-derived calls from the 5' RACE reads in MiXCR, one entry per CDR3 protein. This sample has a few hundred thousand distinct CDR3 sequences, with around 18% found just once. Sample: naive T cells sorted from blood. These receptors were collected from a man in his fifties or sixties in good health.

This clonotype has at least ten counts. The V gene is TRBV12-3 or TRBV12-4, the J gene TRBJ2-1, with D perhaps matching TRBD2 (6 bases). The ends were cut back, 6 bases at V and 1 base at J, with 13 bases in the middle. This CDR3 spans 15 amino acids. The CDR3 DNA reads TGTGCCAGCAGCTTCCAGGCGGGGTCCTACAATGAGCAGTTCTTC. Translating it yields CASSFQAGSYNEQFF.

This clonotype was detected many times. The junction does not match germline at one end; this may be a read error. The CDR3 protein is CASSTAGTQAF. In nucleotides, the CDR3 is TGTGCCAGCAGTACCGCGGGGACGCAGGCCTTC. V usage is TRBV12-3 or TRBV12-4 and J usage is TRBJ1-2; a weak D match, TRBD1 (5 bases). The CDR3 runs 11 residues.

There are a few counts of this clonotype. The chain uses TRBV7-8 and TRBJ2-3; TRBD2 might be the D (5 bases). V gave up 6 bases and J gave up 4 bases, with 14 bases separating them. This CDR3 has 14 residues. Germline V gene sequence: CDR1 SGHVS, CDR2 FQNEAQ. The DNA of the CDR3 is TGTGCCAGCAGACCAATAGCGAATCCAGATACGCAGTATTTT. Its translation: CASRPIANPDTQYF.

Ten or more counts support this clonotype. The V gene is TRBV10-3, the J gene TRBJ2-7; D is unclear. V was cut by 2 bases and J by 2 bases, with 7 bases left in between. Germline CDR1 reads ENHRY; CDR2 reads SYGVKD. The CDR3 covers 13 residues. CDR3 DNA sequence: TGTGCCATCAGTGAGACCGACGCCTACGAGCAGTACTTC. Translating gives CAISETDAYEQYF.

This clonotype was seen more than once but under ten times. The chain is built from TRBV6-1 and TRBJ2-1; the D gene is possibly TRBD2 (7 bases). Trimming removed 6 bases at V and 11 bases at J, with 17 bases between. CDR3 length: 13 residues. CDR1 is MNHNS, CDR2 SASEGT, per germline. The CDR3 loop is CASRESTGGQQFF. The CDR3 coding sequence is TGTGCCAGCAGAGAGTCCACCGGGGGGCAGCAGTTCTTC.

Ten or more counts support this clonotype. The chain combines TRBV7-2 with TRBJ2-5; a weak D match, TRBD2 (5 bases). V was shortened by 5 bases and J by 0 bases, with 10 bases between the two germline ends. This CDR3 is built from 14 residues. Germline V gene data show CDR1 as SGHTA and CDR2 as FQGNSA. In nucleotides, the CDR3 is TGTGCCAGCAGCCCCGAGCGGAACCAAGAGACCCAGTACTTC. The encoded protein is CASSPERNQETQYF.

J is TRBJ2-5 and V is TRBV12-3 or TRBV12-4; 14 bases agree with TRBD2. V lost 5 bases and J lost 14; bases outside the gene matches: 4. This CDR3 is built from 12 residues. Here the CDR3 reads CASSPGLAGDYF. CDR3 bases: TGTGCCAGCAGTCCGGGACTAGCGGGGGATTACTTC.

The chain has TRBV20-1 and TRBJ2-1; D ambiguous. The CDR3 is made up of 13 amino acids. Germline CDR1 is DFQATT and CDR2 is SNEGSKA (reference sequence). Trimming stripped 6 bases from V and 3 bases from J, with 12 bases between. As DNA, the CDR3 is TGCAGTGCCCCGGGCCGAGACTACAATGAGCAGTTCTTC. This translates into CSAPGRDYNEQFF.

The V call is TRBV5-1, the J call TRBJ2-5; D gene uncertain. Per the germline V gene, CDR1 is SGHRS and CDR2 is YFSETQ. V lost 1 base and J lost 5, with 6 bases in between. The CDR3 runs 12 residues. The CDR3 is CASSLLRETQYF. In nucleotides, the CDR3 is TGCGCCAGCAGCTTGTTACGGGAGACCCAGTACTTC.

The chain's CDR3 is CASSEFLAGGRWNEQFF. The CDR3 coding sequence is TGTGCCAGCAGTGAATTTTTAGCGGGAGGGAGATGGAATGAGCAGTTCTTC. J is TRBJ2-1 and V is TRBV25-1, with TRBD2 matching 11 bases. The germline V gene has CDR1 MGHDK and CDR2 SYGVNS. The V gene end was trimmed by 1 base and the J gene end by 7 bases; junction bases not matched to a gene: 9. The CDR3 is made up of 17 amino acids.

V and J are TRBV27 and TRBJ2-2, with D perhaps matching TRBD2 (5 bases). The CDR3 sequence is 15 residues long. Per germline, CDR1 MNHEY and CDR2 SMNVEV (reference sequence). V was pared by 5 bases and J by 6 bases, with 16 bases between. Here the CDR3 reads CASSPLAGEPGELFF. The CDR3 DNA follows: TGTGCCAGCAGTCCCCTCGCGGGTGAGCCCGGGGAGCTGTTTTTT.

V and J are TRBV4-3 and TRBJ2-7; possible D gene TRBD1, 6 bases. The CDR3 spans 13 residues. V gave up 2 bases and J gave up 4 bases, with 9 bases separating them. Germline V CDR1 and CDR2: LGHNA, YSLEER. The CDR3 DNA reads as TGCGCCAGCAGCCAATACAGGGAGTACGAGCAGTACTTC. It specifies CASSQYREYEQYF.

The chain uses TRBV27 and TRBJ2-7, with D perhaps TRBD2 (6 bases). The CDR3 is 15 amino acids. Germline V gene sequence: CDR1 MNHEY, CDR2 SMNVEV (reference sequence). V dropped 6 bases and J dropped 1 base, with 16 bases sitting between them. CDR3 region: CASRPGGAASYEQYF. The CDR3 coding sequence is TGTGCCAGCAGACCTGGCGGGGCCGCTTCCTACGAGCAGTACTTC.

This clonotype was detected ten times or more. V and J are TRBV5-1 and TRBJ2-7, with 9 bases matching TRBD1. Trimming took 4 bases from V and 6 from J; bases not matched to a gene: 8. The germline gives CDR1 SGHRS, CDR2 YFSETQ. The CDR3 has 14 residues. This CDR3 reads CASSAGDREAEQYF. Written as DNA, the CDR3 is TGCGCCAGCAGCGCCGGGGACAGGGAGGCCGAGCAGTACTTC.

This clonotype was counted only a few times. This rearrangement joins TRBV6-5 to TRBJ2-7, with unresolved D. V dropped 2 bases and J dropped 2 bases, with 10 bases sitting between them. This CDR3 is 14 amino acids long. Looked up from germline, CDR1 is MNHEY and CDR2 is SVGAGI. The CDR3 loop reads CASSYGQNTYEQYF. CDR3 nucleotides: TGTGCCAGCAGTTACGGGCAGAACACCTACGAGCAGTACTTC.

This clonotype appeared a single time. The genes are TRBV7-3 and TRBJ2-3; no firm D call. The CDR3 loop spans 15 amino acids. The V gene's germline CDR1 is SGHTA and CDR2 FQGTGA. V lost 1 base and J 0 bases, leaving 8 bases between the germline ends. Here the CDR3 DNA reads TGTGCCAGCAGCTTAATCGGTGCTAGCACAGATACGCAGTATTTT. Translated: CASSLIGASTDTQYF.

There are many counts of this clonotype. V is TRBV3-1 and J is TRBJ2-1, with 8 positions matching TRBD2. The germline CDR1 and CDR2 sequences are LGHDT and YNNKEL (reference sequence). The trim removed 4 bases at V and 4 bases at J, leaving 6 bases unmatched. This CDR3 comprises 15 residues. In nucleotides, the CDR3 is TGTGCCAGCAGCCGTCGACTAGCGTATTACAATGAGCAGTTCTTC. This encodes CASSRRLAYYNEQFF.

This clonotype was recorded at least ten times. The rearrangement uses TRBV5-6 and TRBJ2-1; D unresolved. The germline V and J ends were trimmed by 0 bases and 5 bases, with 18 bases remaining between them. Germline V gene lookup returns CDR1 SGHDT and CDR2 YYEEEE. The CDR3 has 17 residues. The chain's CDR3 is CASSLAVSLRQDNEQFF. The CDR3, as DNA: TGTGCCAGCAGCTTGGCAGTAAGTCTTCGGCAGGACAATGAGCAGTTCTTC. Using reference TRBV5-6 and TRBJ2-1 for the parts outside the CDR3, the full variable domain is DAGVTQSPTHLIKTRGQQVTLRCSPKSGHDTVSWYQQALGQGPQFIFQYYEEEERQRGNFPDRFSGHQFPNYSSELNVNALLLGDSALYLCASSLAVSLRQDNEQFFGPGTRLTVL.

This clonotype was seen repeatedly, ten times or more. The V call is TRBV7-9, the J call TRBJ1-1; D gene uncertain. Germline V gene data show CDR1 as SEHNR and CDR2 as FQNEAQ (reference sequence). Trimming took 3 bases from V and 7 from J, leaving 9 bases between them. The CDR3 covers 12 residues. The CDR3 bases are TGTGCCAGCAGCTTCGGCCACGGTGAAGCTTTCTTT. Translated: CASSFGHGEAFF.